This T cell receptor (beta chain) stems from a study of shared clonotypes between healthy human individuals. Overall study findings and caveats: Clonotypes not shared had lower generation probabilities than those common to all four donors. Since donors were few, the genetic and exposure-history diversity represented was limited.

Assay: immunoSEQ multiplex PCR; the TCRdb copy retains only in-frame clones and omits some. The table lists a few million clones, roughly nine tenths of them singletons, with roughly 0.15% in the top ten. For this clone: Its antigen is not identified.

The CDR3 covers 15 residues. Germline-derived CDR1 and CDR2 are SGHNT and YYREEE (reference sequence). The V segment lost 3 bases and the J segment 2 bases; nucleotides outside the gene matches: 4. Sequencing was carried out using naive CD4+ T cells sorted from blood. Described subset: CD45RA+ positively selected. The clonotype was recovered from a man in his late teens or twenties in good health. The J gene is TRBJ2-7, the V gene TRBV5-4; 11 nucleotides match TRBD2. CDR3: CASSSPTSGAYEQYF. The CDR3 DNA sequence: TGTGCCAGCAGCTCGCCGACTAGCGGGGCCTACGAGCAGTACTTC.